A single sample gave rise to the 18 T cell receptor beta chains below, sequenced in a study of T cells in Graves' hyperthyroidism and ophthalmopathy. TCR beta CDR3 sequences were amplified from RNA transcripts. A set of HTBI primers served as the primers for a first-round RT-PCR of the TCR CDR3. From the multiplex PCR reads, TCRdb called clonotypes with MiXCR, one entry per CDR3 protein. The table lists hundreds of thousands of distinct CDR3 sequences, 35% to 45% of them singletons. Sample: blood. These receptors were collected from a man aged 18 to 35 with Graves' hyperthyroidism.

Ten or more counts support this clonotype. This chain uses TRBV10-3 with TRBJ1-1; a possible D gene is TRBD1 (5 bases). V lost 4 bases, J lost 5 bases, and 8 bases lay in between. The CDR3 has 12 amino acids. Germline CDR1 and CDR2: ENHRY and SYGVKD. The CDR3 here is CAISARGTEAFF. CDR3 coding DNA: TGTGCCATCAGTGCAAGGGGTACTGAAGCTTTCTTT.

This clonotype was seen ten or more times. This chain links TRBV19 with TRBJ1-1, with D uncertain. Germline assignment: CDR1 LNHDA and CDR2 SQIVND (reference sequence). The V and J ends lost 8 bases and 0 bases respectively, with 13 bases between them. The CDR3 has 14 amino acids. The CDR3 protein is CASCSVDMNTEAFF. The CDR3 nucleotides read TGTGCCAGTTGTTCGGTCGACATGAACACTGAAGCTTTCTTT.

This sequence joins TRBV2 and TRBJ2-1; TRBD2 matches at 8 bases. The length of the CDR3 is 14 residues. The germline V gene encodes CDR1 SNHLY and CDR2 FYNNEI. The trim removed 10 bases at V and 4 bases at J, leaving 9 bases unmatched. The CDR3 DNA reads TGTGCCATAAAACCCGGGACTAGTTACAATGAGCAGTTCTTC. Its translation: CAIKPGTSYNEQFF.

The chain has TRBV19 and TRBJ2-2; 8 bases match TRBD1. This CDR3 is built from 14 residues. The ends lost 10 bases at V and 4 bases at J; junction bases unmatched: 8. CDR1 is LNHDA and CDR2 is SQIVND in the germline V gene (reference sequence). The CDR3 reads CATSDRGGTGELFF. CDR3 DNA: TGTGCCACCAGCGACAGGGGCGGCACCGGGGAGCTGTTTTTT.

The chain recombines TRBV2 with TRBJ1-2; D is undetermined. The CDR3 is 14 residues long. V was trimmed by 6 bases and J by 4 bases, leaving 15 bases between them. Germline V CDR1 and CDR2: SNHLY, FYNNEI. DNA for the CDR3: TGTGCCAGCAGGGACTCCGAGGACGGCTATGGCTACACCTTC. Its translation is CASRDSEDGYGYTF.

This clonotype has a single count. Germline is not matched at one junction end, which may reflect a read error. This chain uses TRBV19 with TRBJ2-6; a possible D gene is TRBD1 (5 bases). The CDR3 length is 17 residues. In germline, CDR1 is LNHDA, CDR2 SQIVND (reference sequence). DNA of the CDR3: TGTGCCAGTAGTGTACCGATAGTTACCTCTGGGGCCAGCGTCCTGACTTTC. Translated, it gives CASSVPIVTSGASVLTF.

The chain employs TRBV20-1 and TRBJ2-6; tentatively, D is TRBD2 (5 bases). V lost 8 bases and J lost 2, with 13 bases in between. The CDR3 covers 14 residues. CDR1 is DFQATT and CDR2 is SNEGSKA in the germline V gene (reference sequence). The DNA for the CDR3 is TGCAGTTTATTTGAGGGCGCTGGGGCCAACGTCCTGACTTTC. Protein sequence: CSLFEGAGANVLTF.

The chain uses TRBV6-5 and TRBJ2-6; D might be TRBD1 (6 bases). The V end was cut by 0 bases, the J end by 0 bases, with 15 bases between. The CDR3 consists of 19 residues. The germline V gene has CDR1 MNHEY and CDR2 SVGAGI. This chain's CDR3 is CASSYSLLQGLSGANVLTF. Here the CDR3 DNA reads TGTGCCAGCAGTTACTCGCTGTTACAGGGCCTCTCTGGGGCCAACGTCCTGACTTTC.

The table lists this clonotype with a count of one. This chain uses TRBV6-2 or TRBV6-3 with TRBJ1-5; D call uncertain. V lost 6 bases, J lost 4 bases, and 19 bases lay in between. The length of the CDR3 is 16 residues. CDR1 is MNHEY and CDR2 is SVGEGT in the germline V gene. The DNA of the CDR3 is TGTGCCAGCAGACCGGAGGGCGGGAGGGCTAATCAGCCCCAGCATTTT. As protein: CASRPEGGRANQPQHF.

This clonotype was seen only a few times. The rearrangement uses TRBV19 and TRBJ1-3; 10 nucleotides align to TRBD1. Germline V gene data show CDR1 as LNHDA and CDR2 as SQIVND (reference sequence). J lost 2 bases, V lost 6 bases, and 4 bases had no gene match. This CDR3 spans 15 amino acids. CDR3 sequence (DNA): TGTGCCAGTAGCCCCGGGACAGGGGCTGGAAACACCATATATTTT. Translating it yields CASSPGTGAGNTIYF.

The CDR3, as DNA: TGTGCTAGTGGCCCTGGACAGAGGAACACTGAAGCTTTCTTT. Protein sequence: CASGPGQRNTEAFF. The V and J genes are TRBV12-5 and TRBJ1-1, with a tentative D call TRBD1 (6 bases). The CDR3 extends over 14 amino acids. Germline assignment: CDR1 LGHNT and CDR2 FRNRAP. V was clipped by 6 bases and J by 1 base, with 12 bases between them. Together with reference TRBV12-5 and TRBJ1-1, the CDR3 gives the full variable domain: DARVTQTPRHKVTEMGQEVTMRCQPILGHNTVFWYRQTMMQGLELLAYFRNRAPLDDSGMPKDRFSAEMPDATLATLKIQPSEPRDSAVYFCASGPGQRNTEAFFGQGTRLTVV.

The chain is built from TRBV9 and TRBJ1-2, with 7 nucleotides matching TRBD1. The trim removed 4 bases at V and 2 bases at J, leaving 5 bases unmatched. Germline CDR1 and CDR2: SGDLS and YYNGEE. CDR3 length: 14 residues. CDR3 sequence (DNA): TGTGCCAGCAGCTTTAAGGACAGGAACTATGGCTACACCTTC. Its protein product is CASSFKDRNYGYTF.

The V and J genes are TRBV7-9 and TRBJ2-5, with a possible D match to TRBD1 (7 bases). This CDR3 spans 13 amino acids. Germline CDR1 and CDR2: SEHNR and FQNEAQ (reference sequence). With 5 bases removed from V and 9 bases from J, the gap between germline ends came to 16 bases. The CDR3 DNA follows: TGTGCCAGCAGCCAGGGGGGCAATCAGCCCCAGTACTTC. It encodes CASSQGGNQPQYF.

This clonotype has a handful of counts. V usage is TRBV4-1 and J usage is TRBJ2-7, with a possible D match to TRBD2 (6 bases). The germline CDR1 and CDR2 sequences are MGHRA and YSYEKL. The CDR3 is 15 amino acids. V shed 3 bases and J shed 2 bases, with 14 bases lying between them. For the CDR3, the DNA is TGCGCCAGCAGCCACGGAGGGACGGGACCCTACGAGCAGTACTTC. This sequence encodes CASSHGGTGPYEQYF.

In this sample, this clonotype turned up a few times. CDR3 bases: TGTGCCAGCAGCTATTTCCCGACTAGCGGGAACTACGAGCAGTACTTC. It codes for CASSYFPTSGNYEQYF. This chain uses TRBV7-9 with TRBJ2-7; 11 positions agree with TRBD2. This CDR3 is built from 16 residues. V was pared by 4 bases and J by 3 bases, with 8 bases of the junction left unmatched. Germline V gene lookup returns CDR1 SEHNR and CDR2 FQNEAQ (reference sequence).

At least ten counts were recorded for this clonotype. The gene calls are TRBV7-8 and TRBJ1-1; D uncertain. V was clipped by 4 bases and J by 4 bases, with 10 bases between them. Germline lookup yields CDR1 SGHVS and CDR2 FQNEAQ. CDR3 length equals 13 residues. In DNA, the CDR3 is TGTGCCAGCAGCTCGGGGAGGAGCACTGAAGCTTTCTTT. Its protein product is CASSSGRSTEAFF.

The chain uses TRBV29-1 and TRBJ2-7; 8 nucleotides match TRBD1. Germline V gene data show CDR1 as SQVTM and CDR2 as ANQGSEA. The CDR3 is made up of 13 amino acids. V lost 6 bases to trimming and J lost 5 bases; unmatched junction nucleotides: 9. The CDR3 loop is CSVPTGAQHEQYF. CDR3 nucleotide sequence: TGCAGCGTCCCGACAGGGGCTCAACACGAGCAGTACTTC.

This clonotype was seen only a few times. The chain joins TRBV27 to TRBJ1-5, with D possibly matching TRBD1 (6 bases). The CDR3 extends over 13 amino acids. The ends were cut back, 4 bases at V and 6 bases at J, with 10 bases in the middle. CDR1 and CDR2 (germline): MNHEY, SMNVEV (reference sequence). CDR3: CASSYRDGQPQHF. CDR3 bases: TGTGCCAGCAGTTACAGGGATGGTCAGCCCCAGCATTTT.